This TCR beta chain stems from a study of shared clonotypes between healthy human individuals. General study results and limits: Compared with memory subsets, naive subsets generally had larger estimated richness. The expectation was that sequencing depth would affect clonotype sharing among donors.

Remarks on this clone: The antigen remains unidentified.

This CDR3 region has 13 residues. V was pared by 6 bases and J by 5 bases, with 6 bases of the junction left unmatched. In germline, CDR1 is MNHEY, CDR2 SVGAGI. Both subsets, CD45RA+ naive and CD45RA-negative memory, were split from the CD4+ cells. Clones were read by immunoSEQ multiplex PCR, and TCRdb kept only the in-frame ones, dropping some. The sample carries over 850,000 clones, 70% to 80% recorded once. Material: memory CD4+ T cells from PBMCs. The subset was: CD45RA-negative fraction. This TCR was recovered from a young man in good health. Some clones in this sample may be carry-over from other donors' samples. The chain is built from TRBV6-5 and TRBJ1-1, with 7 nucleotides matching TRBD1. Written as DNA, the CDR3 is TGTGCCAGCAGATCTTTGACAGGGACTGAAGCTTTCTTT. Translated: CASRSLTGTEAFF.